The entry below gives a single T cell receptor (beta chain) sequence along with its context. These data originate in a study of blood T cell repertoires in COVID-19. Trimming removed 4 bases at V and 2 bases at J, with 11 bases between. This CDR3 contains 13 residues. Germline V gene sequence: CDR1 SQVTM, CDR2 ANQGSEA. Original methodology: The authors estimated nucleated cell counts from reference gene primer amplification. Data came from immunoSEQ multiplex PCR; TCRdb stores just in-frame clones and leaves some out. Clone size and V and J calls were adopted from that table, with D and trimming inferred from the DNA. This table has over 300,000 clones, 70% to 90% appearing once. Self-reported history from a screening survey and questionnaire set each donor's cohort.

This receptor was taken from a woman aged 18-29 years who had recovered from COVID-19. The source material was PBMCs or T cells enriched from blood (not recorded which). The chain links TRBV29-1 to TRBJ1-2, with D unresolved. In DNA form, the CDR3 reads TGCAGCGTTGTGACTGTGTGGAACTATGGCTACACCTTC. It yields the protein CSVVTVWNYGYTF.